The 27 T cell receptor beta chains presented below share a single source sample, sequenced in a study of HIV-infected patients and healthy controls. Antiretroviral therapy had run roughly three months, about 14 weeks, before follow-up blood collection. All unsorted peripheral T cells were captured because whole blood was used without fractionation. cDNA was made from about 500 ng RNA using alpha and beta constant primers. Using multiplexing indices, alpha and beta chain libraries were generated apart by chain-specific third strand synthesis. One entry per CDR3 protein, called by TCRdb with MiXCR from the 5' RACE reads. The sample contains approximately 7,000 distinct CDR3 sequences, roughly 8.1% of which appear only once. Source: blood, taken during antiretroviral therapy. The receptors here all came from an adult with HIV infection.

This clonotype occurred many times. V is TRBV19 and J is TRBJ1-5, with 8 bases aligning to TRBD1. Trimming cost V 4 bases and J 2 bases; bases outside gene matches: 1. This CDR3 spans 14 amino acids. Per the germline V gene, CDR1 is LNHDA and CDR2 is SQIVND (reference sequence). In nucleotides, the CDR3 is TGTGCCAGTAGTACGGGACAGGGCAATCAGCCCCAGCATTTT. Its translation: CASSTGQGNQPQHF.

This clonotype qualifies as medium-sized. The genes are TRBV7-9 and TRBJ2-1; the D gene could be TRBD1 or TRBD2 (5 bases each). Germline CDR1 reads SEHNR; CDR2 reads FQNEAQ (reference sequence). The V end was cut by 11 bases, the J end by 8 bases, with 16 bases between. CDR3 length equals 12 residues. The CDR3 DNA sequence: TGTGCCGGTCGGCAGGGAGCGCATGAGCAGTTCTTC. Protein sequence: CAGRQGAHEQFF.

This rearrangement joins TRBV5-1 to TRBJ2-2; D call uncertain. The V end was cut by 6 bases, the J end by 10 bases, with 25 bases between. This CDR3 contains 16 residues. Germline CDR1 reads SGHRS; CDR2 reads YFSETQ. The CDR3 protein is CASTLLGTVKQEELFF. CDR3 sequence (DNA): TGCGCCAGCACCCTCCTAGGAACAGTCAAGCAGGAGGAGCTGTTTTTT. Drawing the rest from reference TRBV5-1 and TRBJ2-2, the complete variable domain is KAGVTQTPRYLIKTRGQQVTLSCSPISGHRSVSWYQQTPGQGLQFLFEYFSETQRNKGNFPGRFSGRQFSNSRSEMNVSTLELGDSALYLCASTLLGTVKQEELFFGEGSRLTVL.

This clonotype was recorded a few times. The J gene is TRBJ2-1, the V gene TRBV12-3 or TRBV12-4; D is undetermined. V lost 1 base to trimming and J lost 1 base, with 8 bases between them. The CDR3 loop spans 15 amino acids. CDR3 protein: CASSLGGGSYNEQFF. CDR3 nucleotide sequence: TGTGCCAGCAGTTTAGGAGGCGGTTCCTACAATGAGCAGTTCTTC.

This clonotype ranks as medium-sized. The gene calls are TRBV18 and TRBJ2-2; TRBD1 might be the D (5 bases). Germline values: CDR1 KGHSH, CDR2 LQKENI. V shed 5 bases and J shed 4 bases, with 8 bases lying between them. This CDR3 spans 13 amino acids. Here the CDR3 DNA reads TGTGCCAGCTCAACAGGCGGCACCGGGGAGCTGTTTTTT. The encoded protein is CASSTGGTGELFF.

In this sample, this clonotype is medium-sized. The CDR3, as DNA: TGTGCCAGTTCTACTAGCGGGGTGTACAATGAGCAGTTCTTC. Translating it yields CASSTSGVYNEQFF. The chain uses TRBV19 and TRBJ2-1, with TRBD2 identical over 10 bases. CDR3 size: 14 residues. CDR1 is LNHDA and CDR2 is SQIVND in the germline V gene (reference sequence). Trimming took 8 bases from V and 4 from J; bases not matched to a gene: 5.

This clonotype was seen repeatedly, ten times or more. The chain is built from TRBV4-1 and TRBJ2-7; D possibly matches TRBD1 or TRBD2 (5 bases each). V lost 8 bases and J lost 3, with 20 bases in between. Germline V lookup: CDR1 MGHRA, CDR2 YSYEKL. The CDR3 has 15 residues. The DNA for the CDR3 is TGCGCCAGCGGGCCCTTCTCCGGGGCCGACTACGAGCAGTACTTC. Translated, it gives CASGPFSGADYEQYF.

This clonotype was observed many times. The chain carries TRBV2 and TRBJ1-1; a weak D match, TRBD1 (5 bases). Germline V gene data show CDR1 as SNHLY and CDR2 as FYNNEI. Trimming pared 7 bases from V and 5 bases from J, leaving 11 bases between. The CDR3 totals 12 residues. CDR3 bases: TGTGCCAGCACGGCAGGACAAACTGAAGCTTTCTTT. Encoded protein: CASTAGQTEAFF.

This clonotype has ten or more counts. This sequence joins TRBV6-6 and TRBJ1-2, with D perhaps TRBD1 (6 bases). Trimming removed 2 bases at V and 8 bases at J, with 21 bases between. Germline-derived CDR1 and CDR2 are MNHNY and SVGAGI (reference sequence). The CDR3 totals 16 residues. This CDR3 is CASSYTQTDRTEGYTF. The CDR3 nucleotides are TGTGCCAGCAGTTACACCCAAACCGACAGGACGGAAGGCTACACCTTC.

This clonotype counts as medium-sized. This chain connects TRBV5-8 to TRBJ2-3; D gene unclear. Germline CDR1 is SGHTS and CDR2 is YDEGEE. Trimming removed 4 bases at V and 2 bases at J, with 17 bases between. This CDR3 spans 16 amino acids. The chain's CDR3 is CASSLRYTGPTDTQYF. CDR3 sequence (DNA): TGTGCCAGCAGCCTGAGATACACCGGACCCACAGATACGCAGTATTTT.

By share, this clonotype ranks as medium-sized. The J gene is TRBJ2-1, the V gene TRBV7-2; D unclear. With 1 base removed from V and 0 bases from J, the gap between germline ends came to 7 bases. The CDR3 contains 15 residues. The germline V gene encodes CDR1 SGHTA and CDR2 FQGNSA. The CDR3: CASSLEGSSYNEQFF. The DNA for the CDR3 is TGTGCCAGCAGCTTAGAGGGAAGCTCCTACAATGAGCAGTTCTTC. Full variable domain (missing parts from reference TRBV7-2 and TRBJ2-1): GAGVSQSPSNKVTEKGKDVELRCDPISGHTALYWYRQSLGQGLEFLIYFQGNSAPDKSGLPSDRFSAERTGGSVSTLTIQRTQQEDSAVYLCASSLEGSSYNEQFFGPGTRLTVL.

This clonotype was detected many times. Written as DNA, the CDR3 is TGCAGCGCCCAAGCGTATTCAGGGTCTAACTATGGCTACACCTTC. It specifies CSAQAYSGSNYGYTF. This rearrangement joins TRBV29-1 to TRBJ1-2; D perhaps matches TRBD1 (5 bases). V lost 7 bases and J lost 0, with 18 bases in between. This CDR3 is built from 15 residues. In germline, CDR1 is SQVTM, CDR2 ANQGSEA.

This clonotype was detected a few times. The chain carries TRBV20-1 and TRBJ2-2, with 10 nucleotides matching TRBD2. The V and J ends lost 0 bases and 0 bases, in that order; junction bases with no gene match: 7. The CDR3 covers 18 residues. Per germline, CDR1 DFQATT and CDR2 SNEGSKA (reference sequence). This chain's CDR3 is CSARDVLAGATNTGELFF. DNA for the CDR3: TGCAGTGCTAGAGATGTCCTAGCGGGGGCTACGAACACCGGGGAGCTGTTTTTT.

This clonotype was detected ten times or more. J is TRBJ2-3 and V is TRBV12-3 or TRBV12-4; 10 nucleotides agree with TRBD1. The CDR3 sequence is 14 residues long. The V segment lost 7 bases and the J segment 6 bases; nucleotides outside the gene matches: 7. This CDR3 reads CASTETGGVDTQYF. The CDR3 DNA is TGTGCCAGCACCGAGACAGGGGGCGTTGATACGCAGTATTTT.

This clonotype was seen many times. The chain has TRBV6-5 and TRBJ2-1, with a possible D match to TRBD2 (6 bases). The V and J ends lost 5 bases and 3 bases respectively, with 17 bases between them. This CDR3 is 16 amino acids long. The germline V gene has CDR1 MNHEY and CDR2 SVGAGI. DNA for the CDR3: TGTGCCAGCAGTCCCCAAGGCGGGGTACTCTACAATGAGCAGTTCTTC. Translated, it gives CASSPQGGVLYNEQFF.

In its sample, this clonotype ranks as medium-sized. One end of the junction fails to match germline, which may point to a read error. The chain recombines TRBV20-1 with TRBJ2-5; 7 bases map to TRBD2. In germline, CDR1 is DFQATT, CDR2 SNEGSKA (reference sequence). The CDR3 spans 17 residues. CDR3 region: CSARGESKAGFQETQYF. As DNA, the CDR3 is TGCAGTGCCAGAGGGGAGTCAAAAGCGGGGTTCCAAGAGACCCAGTACTTC.

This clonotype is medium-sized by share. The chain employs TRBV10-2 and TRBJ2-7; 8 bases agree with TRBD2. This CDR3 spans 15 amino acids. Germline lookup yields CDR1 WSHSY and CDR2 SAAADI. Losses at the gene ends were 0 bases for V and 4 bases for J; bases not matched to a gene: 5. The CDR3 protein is CASSESLAGNYEQYF. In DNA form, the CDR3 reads TGCGCCAGCAGTGAGTCATTAGCGGGGAATTACGAGCAGTACTTC.

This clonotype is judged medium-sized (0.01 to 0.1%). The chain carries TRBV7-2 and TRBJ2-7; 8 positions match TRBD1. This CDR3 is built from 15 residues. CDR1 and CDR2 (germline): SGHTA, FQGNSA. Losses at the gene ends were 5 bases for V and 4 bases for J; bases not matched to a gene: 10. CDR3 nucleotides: TGTGCCAGCAGCCCGATACGGGACAGGTCGTACGAGCAGTACTTC. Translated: CASSPIRDRSYEQYF.

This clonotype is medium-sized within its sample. The CDR3 sequence is CSPSVRTAYNEQFF. CDR3 bases: TGCAGTCCATCTGTTAGGACCGCATACAATGAGCAGTTCTTC. The V gene is TRBV20-1, the J gene TRBJ2-1; D unresolved. Germline values: CDR1 DFQATT, CDR2 SNEGSKA (reference sequence). V lost 8 bases and J lost 4, with 18 bases in between. The CDR3 has 14 amino acids.

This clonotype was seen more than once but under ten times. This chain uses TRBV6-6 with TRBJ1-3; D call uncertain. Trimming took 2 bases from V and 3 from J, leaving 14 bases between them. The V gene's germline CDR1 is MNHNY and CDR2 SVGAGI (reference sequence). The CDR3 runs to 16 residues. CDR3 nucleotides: TGTGCCAGCAGTTACAAAGGTCCCCAGTTTGGAAACACCATATATTTT. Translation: CASSYKGPQFGNTIYF.

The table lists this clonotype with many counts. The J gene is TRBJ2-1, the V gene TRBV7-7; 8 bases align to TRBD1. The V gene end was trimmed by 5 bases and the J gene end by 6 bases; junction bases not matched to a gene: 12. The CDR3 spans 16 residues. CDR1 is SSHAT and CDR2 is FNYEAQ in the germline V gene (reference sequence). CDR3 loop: CASSAAGTGQFNEQFF. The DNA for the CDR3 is TGTGCCAGCAGCGCTGCCGGGACAGGTCAATTCAATGAGCAGTTCTTC.

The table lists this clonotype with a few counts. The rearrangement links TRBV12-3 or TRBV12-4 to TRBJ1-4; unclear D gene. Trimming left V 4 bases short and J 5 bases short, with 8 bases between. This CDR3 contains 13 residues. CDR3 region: CASSSRDNEKLFF. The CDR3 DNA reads TGTGCCAGCAGTTCTAGAGACAATGAAAAACTGTTTTTT.

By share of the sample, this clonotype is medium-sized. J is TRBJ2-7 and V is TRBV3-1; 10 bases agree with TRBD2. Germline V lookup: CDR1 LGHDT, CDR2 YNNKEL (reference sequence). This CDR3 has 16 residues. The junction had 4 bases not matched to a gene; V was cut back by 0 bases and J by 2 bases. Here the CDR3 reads CASSQDLAGAAYEQYF. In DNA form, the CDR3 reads TGTGCCAGCAGCCAAGACCTAGCGGGGGCCGCCTACGAGCAGTACTTC.

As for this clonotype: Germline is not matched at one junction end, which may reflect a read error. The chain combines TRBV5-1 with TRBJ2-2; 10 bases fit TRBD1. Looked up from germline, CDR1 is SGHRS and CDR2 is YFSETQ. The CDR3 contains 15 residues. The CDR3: CASSDRGRDTGELFF. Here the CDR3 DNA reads TGCGCCAGCAGCGACAGGGGGCGCGACACCGGGGAGCTATTTTTT.

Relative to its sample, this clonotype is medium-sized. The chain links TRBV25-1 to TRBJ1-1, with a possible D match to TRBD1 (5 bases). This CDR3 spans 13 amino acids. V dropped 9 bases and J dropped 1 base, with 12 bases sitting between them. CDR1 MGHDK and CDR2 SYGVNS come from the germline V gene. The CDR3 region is CASKLTANTEAFF. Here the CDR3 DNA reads TGTGCCAGTAAACTGACAGCGAACACTGAAGCTTTCTTT.

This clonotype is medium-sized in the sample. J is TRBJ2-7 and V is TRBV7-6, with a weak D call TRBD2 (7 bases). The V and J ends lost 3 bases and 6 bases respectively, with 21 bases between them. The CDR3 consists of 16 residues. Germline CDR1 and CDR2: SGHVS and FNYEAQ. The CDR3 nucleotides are TGTGCCAGCAGCTTGGGGGCAAGCGGGACCGGGCCCGAGCAGTACTTC. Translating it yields CASSLGASGTGPEQYF. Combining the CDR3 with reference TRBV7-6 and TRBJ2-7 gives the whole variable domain GAGVSQSPRYKVTKRGQDVALRCDPISGHVSLYWYRQALGQGPEFLTYFNYEAQQDKSGLPNDRFSAERPEGSISTLTIQRTEQRDSAMYRCASSLGASGTGPEQYFGPGTRLTVT.

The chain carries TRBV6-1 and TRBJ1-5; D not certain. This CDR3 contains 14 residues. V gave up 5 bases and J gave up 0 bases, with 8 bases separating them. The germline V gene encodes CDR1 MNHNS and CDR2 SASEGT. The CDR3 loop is CASSWQHSNQPQHF. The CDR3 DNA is TGTGCCAGCAGTTGGCAGCATAGCAATCAGCCCCAGCATTTT.